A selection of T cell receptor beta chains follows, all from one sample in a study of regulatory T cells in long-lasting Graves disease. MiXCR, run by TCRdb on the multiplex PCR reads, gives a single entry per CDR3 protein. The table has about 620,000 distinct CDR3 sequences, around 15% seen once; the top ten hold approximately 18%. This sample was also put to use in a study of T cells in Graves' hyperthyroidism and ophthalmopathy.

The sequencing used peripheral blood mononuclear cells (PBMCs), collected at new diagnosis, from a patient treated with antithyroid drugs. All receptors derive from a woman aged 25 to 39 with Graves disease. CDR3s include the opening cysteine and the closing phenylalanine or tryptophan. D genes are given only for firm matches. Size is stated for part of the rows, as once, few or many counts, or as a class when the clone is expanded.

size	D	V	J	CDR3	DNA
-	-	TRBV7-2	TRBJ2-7	CASSLEWGEQYF	TGTGCCAGCAGCTTAGAGTGGGGCGAGCAGTACTTC
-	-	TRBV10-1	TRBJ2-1	CASSDRPGNEQFF	TGCGCCAGCAGTGACAGGCCGGGAAATGAGCAGTTCTTC
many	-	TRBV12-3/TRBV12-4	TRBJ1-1	CASSLRPMNTEAFF	TGTGCCAGCAGTTTGCGACCTATGAACACTGAAGCTTTCTTT
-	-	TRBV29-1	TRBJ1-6	CSVEEQGSGSLHF	TGCAGCGTTGAAGAACAGGGCTCCGGGTCCCTCCACTTT
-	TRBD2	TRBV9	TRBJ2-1	CASSVDSGRSNEQFF	TGTGCCAGCAGCGTAGATAGCGGGAGGAGCAATGAGCAGTTCTTC
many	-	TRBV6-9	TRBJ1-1	CASSYSNAGRNTEAFF	TGTGCCAGCAGTTACTCGAATGCAGGCCGGAACACTGAAGCTTTCTTT
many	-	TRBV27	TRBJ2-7	CASRREGYEQYF	TGTGCCAGCAGGCGGGAAGGCTACGAGCAGTACTTC
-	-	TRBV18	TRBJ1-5	CASSPPGGATQPQHF	TGTGCCAGCTCACCACCGGGGGGCGCGACTCAGCCCCAGCATTTT
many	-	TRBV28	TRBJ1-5	CASTIGGIGGQPQHF	TGTGCCAGCACCATCGGCGGTATCGGGGGCCAGCCCCAGCATTTT
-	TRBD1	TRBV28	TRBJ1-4	CASSYRTGPEKLFF	TGTGCCAGCAGTTATAGGACAGGCCCTGAAAAACTGTTTTTT
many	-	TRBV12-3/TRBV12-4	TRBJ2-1	CASSLITTNHEQFF	TGTGCCAGCAGTTTAATTACGACTAATCATGAGCAGTTCTTC
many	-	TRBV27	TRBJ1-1	CASSVDGYMNTEAFF	TGTGCCAGCAGCGTAGACGGCTACATGAACACTGAAGCTTTCTTT
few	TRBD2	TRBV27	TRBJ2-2	CASRQTSGAGELFF	TGTGCCAGCAGGCAGACTAGCGGGGCCGGGGAGCTGTTTTTT
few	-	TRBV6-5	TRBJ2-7	CASSFRQWGGEQYF	TGTGCCAGCAGTTTTCGACAGTGGGGTGGCGAGCAGTACTTC
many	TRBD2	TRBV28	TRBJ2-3	CASSQAGTSGHTDTQYF	TGTGCCAGCAGTCAAGCCGGGACTAGCGGACACACAGATACGCAGTATTTT
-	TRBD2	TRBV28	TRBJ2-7	CASSRSGSYEQYF	TGTGCCAGCAGTCGTAGCGGGAGCTACGAGCAGTACTTC
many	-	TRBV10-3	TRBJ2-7	CAIRQVHSYEQYF	TGTGCCATCCGGCAGGTCCACTCCTACGAGCAGTACTTC
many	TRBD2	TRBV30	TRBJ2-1	CAWNPGLAGEQFF	TGTGCCTGGAATCCGGGACTAGCGGGGGAGCAGTTCTTC
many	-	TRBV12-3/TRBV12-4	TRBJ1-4	CASSLGVNEKLFF	TGTGCCAGCAGCCTTGGAGTTAATGAAAAACTGTTTTTT
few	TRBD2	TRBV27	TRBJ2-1	CASSSGRETSEQFF	TGTGCCAGCAGTTCCGGGAGGGAGACTAGTGAGCAGTTCTTC
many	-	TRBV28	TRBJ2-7	CASSSGTEPYEQYF	TGTGCCAGCAGTTCTGGGACTGAGCCCTACGAGCAGTACTTC
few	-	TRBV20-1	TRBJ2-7	CSARLSGAYEQYF	TGCAGTGCCCGCCTCTCGGGGGCCTACGAGCAGTACTTC
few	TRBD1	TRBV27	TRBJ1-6	CASTQGYGTANSPLHF	TGTGCCAGCACCCAAGGGTACGGGACAGCTAATTCACCCCTCCACTTT
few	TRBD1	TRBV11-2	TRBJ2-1	CASSQEVTGDFVNEQFF	TGTGCCAGCAGCCAAGAAGTAACAGGGGATTTCGTCAATGAGCAGTTCTTC
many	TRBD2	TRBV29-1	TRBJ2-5	CSVEFASGRRVGETQYF	TGCAGCGTTGAATTCGCTAGCGGGAGACGCGTAGGAGAGACCCAGTACTTC
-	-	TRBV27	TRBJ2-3	CASRGASTDTQYF	TGTGCCAGCAGGGGGGCTAGCACAGATACGCAGTATTTT
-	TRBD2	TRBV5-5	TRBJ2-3	CASSSSSGISDTQYF	TGTGCCAGCAGCTCGTCTAGCGGGATTTCAGATACGCAGTATTTT
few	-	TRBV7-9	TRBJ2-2	CASSSIHTGELFF	TGTGCCAGCAGCTCCATCCACACCGGGGAGCTGTTTTTT
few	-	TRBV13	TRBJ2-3	CASSSRRGDGTDTQYF	TGTGCCAGCAGCTCTAGAAGGGGAGACGGGACAGATACGCAGTATTTT